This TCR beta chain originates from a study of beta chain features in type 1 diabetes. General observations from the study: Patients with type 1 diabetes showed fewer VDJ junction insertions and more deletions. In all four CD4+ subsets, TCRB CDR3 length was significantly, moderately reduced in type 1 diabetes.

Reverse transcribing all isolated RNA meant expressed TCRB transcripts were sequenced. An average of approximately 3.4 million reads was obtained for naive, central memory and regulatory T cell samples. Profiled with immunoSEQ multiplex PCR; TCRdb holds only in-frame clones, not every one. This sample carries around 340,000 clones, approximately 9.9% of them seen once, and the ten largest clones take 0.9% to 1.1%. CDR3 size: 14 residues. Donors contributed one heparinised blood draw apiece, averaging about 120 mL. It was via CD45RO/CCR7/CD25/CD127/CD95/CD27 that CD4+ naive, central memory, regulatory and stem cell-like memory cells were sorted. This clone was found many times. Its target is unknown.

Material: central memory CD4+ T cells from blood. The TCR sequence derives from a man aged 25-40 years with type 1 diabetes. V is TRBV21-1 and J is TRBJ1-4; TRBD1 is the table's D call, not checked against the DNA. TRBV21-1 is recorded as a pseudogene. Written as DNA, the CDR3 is TGTGCCAGCAGCAAGACAGGGGGGAATGAAAAACTGTTTTTT. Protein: CASSKTGGNEKLFF.